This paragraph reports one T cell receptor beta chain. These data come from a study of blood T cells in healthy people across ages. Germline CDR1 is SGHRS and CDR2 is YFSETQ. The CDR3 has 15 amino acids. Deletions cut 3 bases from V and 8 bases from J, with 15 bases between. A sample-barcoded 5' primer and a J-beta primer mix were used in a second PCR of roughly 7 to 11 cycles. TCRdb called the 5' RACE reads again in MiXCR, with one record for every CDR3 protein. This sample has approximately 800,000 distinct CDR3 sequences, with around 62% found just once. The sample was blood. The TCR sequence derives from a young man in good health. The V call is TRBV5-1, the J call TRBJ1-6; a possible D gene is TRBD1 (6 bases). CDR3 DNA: TGCGCCAGCAGCTCGGGACAAGGGGATCATTCACCCCTCCACTTT. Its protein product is CASSSGQGDHSPLHF.